The next 9 T cell receptor beta chains were all read from a single sample in a study of blood T cell repertoires in COVID-19. Sequenced by immunoSEQ multiplex PCR; TCRdb stores in-frame clones only, minus some. The sample includes 300,000 to 350,000 clones, roughly 90% of them seen just once. Specimen: PBMCs or T cells enriched from blood (not recorded which). Every receptor here comes from a woman aged 25 to 45 who had been exposed to COVID-19.

Regarding this clone: Other DNA sequences in this specimen translate into the identical CDR3. The chain uses TRBV27 and TRBJ2-7; 10 bases are shared with TRBD1. Trimming at V came to 2 bases and at J to 2 bases, leaving 0 bases not matched to a gene. This CDR3 is built from 14 residues. The germline V gene encodes CDR1 MNHEY and CDR2 SMNVEV (reference sequence). The DNA for the CDR3 is TGTGCCAGCAGTTTAGGGACAGGGGCCTACGAGCAGTACTTC. Translation: CASSLGTGAYEQYF.

This chain connects TRBV12-3 or TRBV12-4 to TRBJ2-1; tentative D call: TRBD2 (6 bases). The CDR3 totals 13 residues. Trimming took 5 bases from V and 9 from J, leaving 14 bases between them. The CDR3 reads CASSIRDFPEQFF. The CDR3 DNA reads as TGTGCCAGCAGTATCCGGGACTTCCCTGAGCAGTTCTTC.

V usage is TRBV14 and J usage is TRBJ1-1; no clear D. The CDR3 contains 12 residues. V was trimmed by 4 bases and J by 4 bases, leaving 7 bases between them. Germline lookup yields CDR1 SGHDN and CDR2 FVKESK. The CDR3 region has the DNA TGTGCCAGCAGCCTTTACAGCACTGAAGCTTTCTTT. Its protein is CASSLYSTEAFF.

The chain employs TRBV5-6 and TRBJ1-1; D gene uncertain. Germline V lookup: CDR1 SGHDT, CDR2 YYEEEE. The CDR3 sequence is 15 residues long. V was pared by 5 bases and J by 0 bases, with 14 bases between. The CDR3 loop is CASREWGGMNTEAFF. The CDR3 coding sequence is TGTGCCAGCAGAGAATGGGGAGGCATGAACACTGAAGCTTTCTTT.

The chain combines TRBV3-1 (or the pseudogene TRBV3-2) with TRBJ2-7; D is possibly TRBD2 (6 bases). The CDR3 extends over 15 amino acids. From germline, CDR1 is LGHDT and CDR2 YNNKEL (reference sequence). V lost 1 base and J lost 5, with 15 bases in between. The CDR3: CASSQVTGVPNEQYF. The CDR3, as DNA: TGTGCCAGCAGCCAAGTAACGGGAGTGCCTAACGAGCAGTACTTC.

The J gene is TRBJ1-5, the V gene TRBV6-5, with 7 bases lining up with TRBD1. Germline V gene lookup returns CDR1 MNHEY and CDR2 SVGAGI. This CDR3 comprises 15 residues. Losses at the gene ends were 6 bases for V and 1 base for J; bases not matched to a gene: 6. For the CDR3, the DNA is TGTGCCAGCAGGCGACAGGGTTCAAGCAATCAGCCCCAGCATTTT. Translated: CASRRQGSSNQPQHF.

This chain uses TRBV6-5 with TRBJ2-7; 7 bases match TRBD1. The CDR3 is 13 amino acids. Per germline, CDR1 MNHEY and CDR2 SVGAGI. V gave up 4 bases and J gave up 7 bases; unmatched junction bases: 7. In DNA form, the CDR3 reads TGTGCCAGCAGTTCCCATACAGGGGTGGAGCAGTACTTC. The encoded protein is CASSSHTGVEQYF.

The rearrangement uses TRBV2 and TRBJ2-7, with D hard to call. V lost 6 bases to trimming and J lost 3 bases, with 9 bases between them. The V gene's germline CDR1 is SNHLY and CDR2 FYNNEI. The CDR3 loop spans 12 amino acids. The CDR3 is CASRPDDYEQYF. The CDR3 DNA reads TGTGCCAGCAGGCCAGATGACTACGAGCAGTACTTC. The whole variable domain, filled in from reference TRBV2 and TRBJ2-7, reads EPEVTQTPSHQVTQMGQEVILRCVPISNHLYFYWYRQILGQKVEFLVSFYNNEISEKSEIFDDQFSVERPDGSNFTLKIRSTKLEDSAMYFCASRPDDYEQYFGPGTRLTVT.

There are a few counts of this clone. This chain links TRBV29-1 with TRBJ1-5; TRBD1 matches 7 bases. There are 13 residues in the CDR3. The germline gives CDR1 SQVTM, CDR2 ANQGSEA. V dropped 4 bases and J dropped 5; count of bases not matched to a gene: 5. In DNA form, the CDR3 reads TGCAGCGTTGCTCAAGGGGGCGATCAGCCCCAGCATTTT. Translated, it gives CSVAQGGDQPQHF. Using reference TRBV29-1 and TRBJ1-5 for the parts outside the CDR3, the full variable domain is SAVISQKPSRDICQRGTSLTIQCQVDSQVTMMFWYRQQPGQSLTLIATANQGSEATYESGFVIDKFPISRPNLTFSTLTVSNMSPEDSSIYLCSVAQGGDQPQHFGDGTRLSIL.